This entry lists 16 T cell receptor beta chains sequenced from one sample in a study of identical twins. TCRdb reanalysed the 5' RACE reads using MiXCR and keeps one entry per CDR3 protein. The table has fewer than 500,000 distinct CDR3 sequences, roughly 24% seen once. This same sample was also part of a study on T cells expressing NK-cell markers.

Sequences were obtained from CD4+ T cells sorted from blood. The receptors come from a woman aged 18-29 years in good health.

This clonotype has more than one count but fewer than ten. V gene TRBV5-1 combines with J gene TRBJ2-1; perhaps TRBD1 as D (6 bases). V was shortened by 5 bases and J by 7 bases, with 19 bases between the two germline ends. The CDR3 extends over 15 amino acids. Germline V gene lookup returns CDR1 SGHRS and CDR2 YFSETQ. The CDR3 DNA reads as TGCGCCAGCAGGGCCCTAATGGGGGCCTTTAATGAGCAGTTCTTC. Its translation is CASRALMGAFNEQFF.

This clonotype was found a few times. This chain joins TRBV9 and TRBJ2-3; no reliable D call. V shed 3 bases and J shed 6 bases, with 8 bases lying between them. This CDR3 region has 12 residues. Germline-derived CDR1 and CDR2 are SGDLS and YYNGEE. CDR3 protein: CASSDSVDTQYF. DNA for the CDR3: TGTGCCAGCAGCGATAGTGTTGATACGCAGTATTTT.

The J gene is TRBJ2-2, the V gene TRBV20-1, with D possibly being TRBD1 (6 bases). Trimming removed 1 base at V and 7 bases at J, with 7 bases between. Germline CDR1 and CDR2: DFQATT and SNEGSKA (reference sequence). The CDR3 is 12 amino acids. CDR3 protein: CSARAGHGELFF. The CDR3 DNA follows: TGCAGTGCTAGAGCGGGACACGGGGAGCTGTTTTTT.

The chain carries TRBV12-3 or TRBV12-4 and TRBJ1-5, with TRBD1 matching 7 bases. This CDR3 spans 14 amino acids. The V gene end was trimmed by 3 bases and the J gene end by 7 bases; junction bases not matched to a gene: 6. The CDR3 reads CASSLRQGRQPQHF. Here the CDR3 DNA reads TGTGCCAGCAGTTTGAGACAGGGAAGACAGCCCCAGCATTTT.

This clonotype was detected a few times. CDR3 DNA: TGTGCCAGCAGCTCGAACCGGACTAGCGGGAGAACAGATACGCAGTATTTT. It translates to CASSSNRTSGRTDTQYF. The chain recombines TRBV7-9 with TRBJ2-3, with 13 bases lining up with TRBD2. Looked up from germline, CDR1 is SEHNR and CDR2 is FQNEAQ (reference sequence). The V segment lost 4 bases and the J segment 3 bases; nucleotides outside the gene matches: 7. This CDR3 is built from 17 residues. The complete variable domain, with remaining parts taken from reference TRBV7-9 and TRBJ2-3, reads DTGVSQNPRHKITKRGQNVTFRCDPISEHNRLYWYRQTLGQGPEFLTYFQNEAQLEKSRLLSDRFSAERPKGSFSTLEIQRTEQGDSAMYLCASSSNRTSGRTDTQYFGPGTRLTVL.

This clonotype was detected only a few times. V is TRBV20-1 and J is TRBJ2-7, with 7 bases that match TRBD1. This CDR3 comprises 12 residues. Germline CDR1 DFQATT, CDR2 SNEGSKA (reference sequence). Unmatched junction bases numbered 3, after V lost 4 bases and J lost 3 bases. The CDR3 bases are TGCAGTGCTAAACAGGGGTACTACGAGCAGTACTTC. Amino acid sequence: CSAKQGYYEQYF.

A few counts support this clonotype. The DNA of the CDR3 is TGTGCCAGCAGCTTAGGGAGGATGTTCACAGATACGCAGTATTTT. As protein: CASSLGRMFTDTQYF. This chain joins TRBV7-8 and TRBJ2-3; D perhaps matches TRBD2 (5 bases). This CDR3 spans 15 amino acids. Deletions cut 1 base from V and 2 bases from J, with 10 bases between. CDR1 is SGHVS, CDR2 FQNEAQ, per germline.

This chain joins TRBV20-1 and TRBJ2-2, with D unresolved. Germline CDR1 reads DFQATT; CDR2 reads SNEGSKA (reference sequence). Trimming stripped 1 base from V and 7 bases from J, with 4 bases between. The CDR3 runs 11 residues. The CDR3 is CSARGYGELFF. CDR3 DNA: TGCAGTGCTAGAGGGTACGGGGAGCTGTTTTTT.

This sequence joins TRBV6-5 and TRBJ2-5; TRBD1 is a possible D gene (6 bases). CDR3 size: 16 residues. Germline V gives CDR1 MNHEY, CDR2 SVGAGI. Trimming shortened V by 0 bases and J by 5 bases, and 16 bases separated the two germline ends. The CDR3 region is CASSYSIDRMGETQYF. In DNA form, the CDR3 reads TGTGCCAGCAGTTACTCGATCGACAGGATGGGGGAGACCCAGTACTTC.

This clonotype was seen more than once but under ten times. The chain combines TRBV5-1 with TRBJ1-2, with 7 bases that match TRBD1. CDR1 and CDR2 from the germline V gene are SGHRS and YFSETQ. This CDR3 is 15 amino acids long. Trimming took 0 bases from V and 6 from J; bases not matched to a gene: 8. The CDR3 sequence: CASSLGIRGRDGYTF. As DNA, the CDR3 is TGCGCCAGCAGCTTGGGGATTAGGGGGCGCGATGGCTACACCTTC.

The CDR3 region is CASSSRGATGLFNEQFF. The CDR3 nucleotides read TGTGCCAGCAGTTCTCGAGGCGCAACGGGACTATTCAATGAGCAGTTCTTC. The V gene is TRBV6-2 or TRBV6-3, the J gene TRBJ2-1; 7 bases fit TRBD2. The V segment lost 4 bases and the J segment 6 bases; nucleotides outside the gene matches: 15. CDR1 and CDR2 (germline): MNHEY, SVGEGT. This CDR3 is 17 amino acids long.

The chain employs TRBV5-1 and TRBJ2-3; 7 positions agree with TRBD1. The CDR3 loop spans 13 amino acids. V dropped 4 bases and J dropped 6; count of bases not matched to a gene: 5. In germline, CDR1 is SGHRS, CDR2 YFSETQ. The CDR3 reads CASSITGEDTQYF. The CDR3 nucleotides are TGCGCCAGCAGCATCACAGGGGAGGATACGCAGTATTTT.

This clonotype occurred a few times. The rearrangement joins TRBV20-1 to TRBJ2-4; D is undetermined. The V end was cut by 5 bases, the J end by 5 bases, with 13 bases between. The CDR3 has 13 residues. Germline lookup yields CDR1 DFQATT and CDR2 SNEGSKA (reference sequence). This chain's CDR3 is CSADRHVENIQYF. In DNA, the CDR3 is TGCAGTGCTGACCGACACGTTGAAAACATTCAGTACTTC.

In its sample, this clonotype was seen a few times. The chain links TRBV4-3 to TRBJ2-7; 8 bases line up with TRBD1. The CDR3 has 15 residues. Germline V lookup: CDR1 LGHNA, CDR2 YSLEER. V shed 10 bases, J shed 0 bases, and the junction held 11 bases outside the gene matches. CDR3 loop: CATSRGTGGSYEQYF. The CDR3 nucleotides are TGCGCCACCAGTCGCGGGACAGGAGGCTCCTACGAGCAGTACTTC.

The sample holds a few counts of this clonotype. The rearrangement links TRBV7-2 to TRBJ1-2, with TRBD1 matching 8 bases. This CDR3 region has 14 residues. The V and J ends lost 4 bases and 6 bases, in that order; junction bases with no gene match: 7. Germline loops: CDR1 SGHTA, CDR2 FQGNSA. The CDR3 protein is CASSSATGVDGYTF. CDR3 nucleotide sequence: TGTGCCAGCAGCTCAGCGACAGGGGTAGATGGCTACACCTTC. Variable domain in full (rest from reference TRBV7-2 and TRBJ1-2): GAGVSQSPSNKVTEKGKDVELRCDPISGHTALYWYRQSLGQGLEFLIYFQGNSAPDKSGLPSDRFSAERTGGSVSTLTIQRTQQEDSAVYLCASSSATGVDGYTFGSGTRLTVV.

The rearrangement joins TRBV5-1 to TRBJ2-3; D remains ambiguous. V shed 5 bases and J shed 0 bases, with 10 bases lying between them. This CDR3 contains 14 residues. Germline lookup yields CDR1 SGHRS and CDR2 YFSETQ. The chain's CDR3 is CASSASPSTDTQYF. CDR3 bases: TGCGCCAGCAGTGCTTCCCCTAGCACAGATACGCAGTATTTT.